This is a list of T cell receptor beta chains from one sample in a study of T cells in pancreatic ductal adenocarcinoma. Data came from immunoSEQ multiplex PCR; TCRdb stores just in-frame clones and leaves some out. The sample records over 100,000 clones, about 95% being singletons. Input material: PBMCs. The receptors were sampled from a human donor with pancreatic ductal adenocarcinoma. CDR3s include the opening cysteine and the closing phenylalanine or tryptophan. D genes are given only for firm matches. Expanded clones are given a class, and other clones once, few, many or no size at all.

clone size	J gene	V gene	D gene	CDR3 protein	CDR3 DNA
.	TRBJ2-7	TRBV11-2	.	CASSRAYEQYF	TGTGCCAGCAGCCGGGCCTACGAGCAGTACTTC
.	TRBJ2-7	TRBV7-8	.	CASSLRPSGTTYEQYF	TGTGCCAGCAGCTTAAGGCCCAGCGGCACAACCTACGAGCAGTACTTC
.	TRBJ1-2	TRBV6-6	.	CASSQDSISQGYTF	TGTGCCAGCAGCCAGGACAGCATCAGTCAAGGCTACACCTTC
.	TRBJ1-1	TRBV5-1	.	CASSLGHRGTEAFF	TGCGCCAGCAGCTTGGGACATCGGGGCACTGAAGCTTTCTTT
.	TRBJ1-5	TRBV6-1	TRBD1	CASSVEGAYQPQHF	TGTGCCAGCTCCGTTGAGGGGGCTTATCAGCCCCAGCATTTT
.	TRBJ2-1	TRBV7-9	TRBD2	CASSSWSSGISNEQFF	TGTGCCAGCAGCTCGTGGAGTAGCGGGATATCGAATGAGCAGTTCTTC
.	TRBJ1-1	TRBV5-1	.	CASSGTGQTEAFF	TGCGCCAGCAGCGGAACAGGGCAAACTGAAGCTTTCTTT
.	TRBJ1-5	TRBV7-9	.	CASSPPREGNQPQHF	TGTGCCAGCAGCCCACCCAGGGAGGGGAATCAGCCCCAGCATTTT
.	TRBJ2-7	TRBV5-6	TRBD1	CASSAGTGGTYEQYF	TGTGCCAGCAGCGCTGGGACAGGGGGAACCTACGAGCAGTACTTC
.	TRBJ2-5	TRBV9	TRBD2	CASGGSAQETQYF	TGTGCCAGCGGCGGGAGTGCTCAAGAGACCCAGTACTTC
.	TRBJ1-5	TRBV2	TRBD1	CASRGTGGNQPQHF	TGTGCCAGCAGAGGGACAGGGGGCAATCAGCCCCAGCATTTT
.	TRBJ2-3	TRBV7-3	.	CASSLAAGESDTQYF	TGTGCCAGCAGCTTAGCGGCAGGGGAGTCAGATACGCAGTATTTT
.	TRBJ2-5	TRBV5-1	.	CASWLNRETQYF	TGCGCCAGCTGGTTAAATCGGGAGACCCAGTACTTC
.	TRBJ2-5	TRBV6-5	TRBD1	CASKSGTGAQETQYF	TGTGCCAGCAAATCCGGGACAGGGGCGCAAGAGACCCAGTACTTC
.	TRBJ2-7	TRBV7-2	.	CASSLTTNSYEQYF	TGTGCCAGCAGCTTAACGACAAACTCCTACGAGCAGTACTTC
once	TRBJ2-3	TRBV23-1	.	CASSQIPILGRSTDTQYF	TGCGCCAGCAGTCAAATCCCGATCCTGGGGCGGAGCACAGATACGCAGTATTTT
.	TRBJ2-5	TRBV7-3	.	CASSSGVRGQETQYF	TGTGCCAGCAGCTCGGGCGTCAGGGGCCAAGAGACCCAGTACTTC
.	TRBJ2-1	TRBV7-9	.	CASSLPQLNEQFF	TGTGCCAGCAGCCTCCCCCAACTCAATGAGCAGTTCTTC
.	TRBJ2-7	TRBV18	TRBD1	CASSPPDRVGAHEQYF	TGTGCCAGCTCACCACCCGACAGGGTCGGGGCCCACGAGCAGTACTTC
.	TRBJ2-2	TRBV4-2	TRBD2	CASSQSFLGLAGRRDLNTGELFF	TGTGCCAGCAGCCAATCCTTCTTGGGACTAGCGGGAAGGCGGGACCTGAACACCGGGGAGCTGTTTTTT
.	TRBJ2-1	TRBV28	.	CATYWGGLYNEQFF	TGTGCCACCTATTGGGGGGGCCTCTACAATGAGCAGTTCTTC
.	TRBJ2-7	TRBV5-4	.	CASSLSLASSSYEQYF	TGTGCCAGCAGCTTGTCCCTAGCGTCGAGCTCCTACGAGCAGTACTTC
.	TRBJ2-5	TRBV5-1	TRBD1	CASSPDRGQETQYF	TGCGCCAGCAGCCCCGACAGGGGACAAGAGACCCAGTACTTC
.	TRBJ2-2	TRBV2	TRBD1	CASQGQPTGELFF	TGTGCCAGCCAGGGACAGCCCACCGGGGAGCTGTTTTTT
.	TRBJ2-5	TRBV5-1	TRBD2	CASSVGTSGRAWETQYF	TGCGCCAGCAGCGTCGGGACTAGCGGGAGGGCTTGGGAGACCCAGTACTTC
.	TRBJ2-3	TRBV6-5	TRBD1	CASTKGQGVDTQYF	TGTGCCAGCACCAAGGGACAGGGGGTAGATACGCAGTATTTT
.	TRBJ2-2	TRBV29-1	TRBD2	CSVEIPQREVHGELFF	TGCAGCGTTGAAATCCCCCAGCGGGAGGTTCACGGGGAGCTGTTTTTT
.	TRBJ2-7	TRBV7-2	.	CASSRDRLGVYEQYF	TGTGCCAGCAGCCGAGACAGGCTTGGGGTCTACGAGCAGTACTTC
.	TRBJ2-7	TRBV5-1	.	CASSGTYEQYF	TGCGCCAGCAGCGGCACCTACGAGCAGTACTTC
.	TRBJ1-5	TRBV19	TRBD1	CASSISGGDQPQHF	TGTGCCAGTAGTATATCAGGGGGCGATCAGCCCCAGCATTTT
.	TRBJ2-4	TRBV5-4	.	CASSNIAQAKNIQYF	TGTGCCAGCAGCAACATAGCTCAAGCCAAAAACATTCAGTACTTC
.	TRBJ2-1	TRBV19	TRBD2	CASSPLAGGSGNEQFF	TGTGCCAGTAGTCCACTAGCGGGAGGTTCGGGGAATGAGCAGTTCTTC
.	TRBJ2-1	TRBV2	TRBD1	CAVETGTGFREQFF	TGTGCCGTCGAAACCGGGACAGGGTTCCGGGAGCAGTTCTTC
.	TRBJ2-1	TRBV27	.	CASSLDGGNEQFF	TGTGCCAGCAGTTTAGACGGGGGAAATGAGCAGTTCTTC
.	TRBJ1-1	TRBV7-6	TRBD1	CASGRQGGTEAFF	TGTGCCAGCGGTCGACAGGGGGGGACTGAAGCTTTCTTT
.	TRBJ1-5	TRBV7-9	.	CASSLGPNKPQHF	TGTGCCAGCAGCTTAGGGCCGAATAAGCCCCAGCATTTT
once	TRBJ1-4	TRBV11-2	TRBD1	CASSLSGTEPEKLFF	TGTGCCAGCAGCTTATCCGGGACAGAGCCTGAAAAACTGTTTTTT
.	TRBJ2-2	TRBV2	.	CASRLGVNTGELFF	TGTGCCAGCAGGTTAGGGGTTAACACCGGGGAGCTGTTTTTT
.	TRBJ2-3	TRBV27	.	CASSLLRGSADTQYF	TGTGCCAGCAGTTTATTACGGGGGAGCGCAGATACGCAGTATTTT
once	TRBJ2-7	TRBV6-4	.	CASMTGVSYEQYF	TGTGCCAGCATGACGGGGGTTTCCTACGAGCAGTACTTC
.	TRBJ1-5	TRBV6-1	TRBD1	CASSDGLTGSNQPQHF	TGTGCCAGCAGTGACGGGCTGACAGGGAGTAATCAGCCCCAGCATTTT
.	TRBJ2-3	TRBV29-1	.	CSVDFPGIYTDTQYF	TGCAGCGTTGACTTTCCGGGGATCTACACAGATACGCAGTATTTT
once	TRBJ2-7	TRBV5-1	.	CASSLDTVSYEQYF	TGCGCCAGCAGCTTGGATACAGTTTCCTACGAGCAGTACTTC
.	TRBJ1-1	TRBV2	.	CASSGQGNTEAFF	TGTGCCAGCAGTGGGCAGGGGAACACTGAAGCTTTCTTT
.	TRBJ2-2	TRBV6-5	.	CASRTANTGELFF	TGTGCCAGCAGAACAGCGAACACCGGGGAGCTGTTTTTT
.	TRBJ2-7	TRBV28	TRBD1	CASSRTGGSYEQYF	TGTGCCAGCAGCCGGACAGGGGGGTCCTACGAGCAGTACTTC
.	TRBJ2-1	TRBV9	.	CASSVGDSNNEQFF	TGTGCCAGCAGCGTAGGGGACTCCAACAATGAGCAGTTCTTC
.	TRBJ2-5	TRBV5-1	TRBD2	CASSSPQREHRVTQYF	TGCGCCAGCAGCTCCCCGCAGCGGGAGCACAGGGTGACCCAGTACTTC
.	TRBJ2-5	TRBV5-8	.	CASSFPDGGETQYF	TGTGCCAGCAGCTTCCCGGACGGAGGGGAGACCCAGTACTTC
.	TRBJ1-5	TRBV27	TRBD1	CASSGQGGNQPQHF	TGTGCCAGCAGTGGACAGGGTGGCAATCAGCCCCAGCATTTT
.	TRBJ2-7	TRBV19	TRBD2	CASSLGTSDSYEQYF	TGTGCCAGTAGTTTAGGGACTAGCGACTCCTACGAGCAGTACTTC
.	TRBJ1-1	TRBV7-9	.	CASTTTVNTEAFF	TGTGCCAGCACTACGACAGTGAACACTGAAGCTTTCTTT
.	TRBJ1-3	TRBV2	.	CASSSSTSGNTIYF	TGTGCCAGCAGTTCATCCACTTCTGGAAACACCATATATTTT
.	TRBJ2-4	TRBV11-2	.	CASSTRTAVIQYF	TGTGCCAGCAGCACCCGGACAGCGGTCATTCAGTACTTC
.	TRBJ2-2	TRBV28	.	CASKAGVVTGELFF	TGTGCCAGCAAAGCAGGTGTAGTGACCGGGGAGCTGTTTTTT
.	TRBJ2-5	TRBV30	.	CAWSYIGEGAQYF	TGTGCCTGGAGTTATATAGGGGAGGGGGCCCAGTACTTC
once	TRBJ2-6	TRBV6-6	.	CAVGAGGGGANVLTF	TGTGCCGTTGGAGCTGGGGGCGGTGGGGCCAACGTCCTGACTTTC
.	TRBJ2-3	TRBV28	TRBD2	CASSFEREGDTQYF	TGTGCCAGCAGTTTCGAGCGGGAGGGCGATACGCAGTATTTT
.	TRBJ2-2	TRBV5-1	TRBD2	CASSKIAGETGELFF	TGCGCCAGCAGCAAAATAGCGGGAGAGACTGGGGAGCTGTTTTTT